This TCR beta chain is drawn from a study of shared clonotypes between healthy human individuals. The ends were cut back, 3 bases at V and 5 bases at J, with 11 bases in the middle. Germline CDR1 reads WNHNN; CDR2 reads SYGVQD (reference sequence). The CDR3 runs to 14 residues. The data were produced by immunoSEQ multiplex PCR, yet TCRdb's version contains in-frame clones alone and is incomplete. The table shows millions of clones, with about 95% occurring only once. Naive CD8 populations comprised CD45RO-negative cells positively selected for CCR7, excluding terminally differentiated effector memory CD45RA+ cells.

The chain recombines TRBV10-1 with TRBJ2-1; D unclear. The TCR was taken from a young man in good health. The specimen sequenced was naive CD8+ T cells sorted from blood. The CDR3: CASSESRDNNEQFF. The CDR3 nucleotides are TGCGCCAGCAGTGAATCGAGAGACAACAATGAGCAGTTCTTC.